The present TCR beta chain was sequenced within a study of T-cell memory formation after mild COVID-19. About the study: Clusters were largely donor specific.

V lost 0 bases and J 1 base, leaving 14 bases between the germline ends. Looked up from germline, CDR1 is SGHRS and CDR2 is YFSETQ. This CDR3 is built from 16 residues. Concerning this clonotype: Its antigen is still unknown.

Study-level points and caveats: CD8+ contracting clones occupied EMRA, while CD4+ ones occupied mainly CM and EM. Clones contracting over day 15 to 85 were CD4/CD8 balanced, with later expanders leaning CD4+.

The authors produced TCR alpha and TCR beta cDNA libraries with sample barcodes and UMIs by 5'RACE using constant-segment primers. TCRdb reprocessed the 5' RACE reads via MiXCR and lists one record per CDR3 protein. In the table there are 350,000 to 450,000 distinct CDR3 sequences, 20% of which are singletons. The V call is TRBV5-1, the J call TRBJ2-7; D uncertain. The receptor was derived from an adult woman who had mild COVID-19 (a few samples of this study predate the infection). Cell type and time point are not known. Input material: PBMCs or a T cell subset sorted from them (not recorded which). The CDR3, as DNA: TGCGCCAGCAGCTTGGAGGTTGAATCGGGTTCCTACGAGCAGTACTTC. This gives the protein CASSLEVESGSYEQYF.